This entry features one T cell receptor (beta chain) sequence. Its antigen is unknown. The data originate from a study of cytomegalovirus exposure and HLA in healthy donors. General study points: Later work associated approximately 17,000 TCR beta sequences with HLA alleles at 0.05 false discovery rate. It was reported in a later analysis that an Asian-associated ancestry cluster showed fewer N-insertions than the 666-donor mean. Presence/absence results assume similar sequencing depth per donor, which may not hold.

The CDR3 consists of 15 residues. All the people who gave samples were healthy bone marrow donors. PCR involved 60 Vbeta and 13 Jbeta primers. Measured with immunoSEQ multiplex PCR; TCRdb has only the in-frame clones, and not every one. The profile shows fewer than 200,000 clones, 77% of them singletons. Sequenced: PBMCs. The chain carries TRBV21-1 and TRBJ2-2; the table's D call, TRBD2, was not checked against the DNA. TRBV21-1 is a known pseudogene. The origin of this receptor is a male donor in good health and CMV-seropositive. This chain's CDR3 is CASSKVFANTGELFF. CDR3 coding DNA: TGTGCCAGCAGCAAAGTGTTCGCGAACACCGGGGAGCTGTTTTTT.